Listed below are T cell receptor beta chains from one sample, sequenced in a study of Ad26.COV2.S vaccination and SARS-CoV-2 variants. TCRdb keeps only in-frame clones here, not all; method: immunoSEQ multiplex PCR. The sample has around 320,000 clones, around four fifths seen once; the top ten hold around 2%. Sequencing used peripheral blood, obtained in a trial of Ad26.COV2.S vaccine versus placebo. Every receptor here comes from a person aged 18-65 years who received the Ad26.COV2.S COVID-19 vaccine or a placebo. Both conserved end residues are part of each CDR3. The order of the fields is clone size, V gene, J gene, D gene, CDR3 protein, CDR3 DNA. The D gene is left open where the match is weak. Rows give clone size only sometimes, using once, few, many, or a class for an expanded clone.

few	TRBV27	TRBJ1-6	TRBD1	CASSRTGTTYSPLHF	TGTGCCAGCAGTCGGACAGGGACTACTTATTCACCCCTCCACTTT
.	TRBV7-9	TRBJ1-1	.	CASSLTGGSITEAFF	TGTGCCAGCAGCTTAACCGGGGGCTCGATCACTGAAGCTTTCTTT
.	TRBV7-2	TRBJ2-5	.	CASSLEWGEETQYF	TGTGCCAGCAGCTTAGAGTGGGGGGAAGAGACCCAGTACTTC
.	TRBV3-1/TRBV3-2	TRBJ2-6	.	CASSQMEPGANVLTF	TGTGCCAGCAGCCAAATGGAACCGGGGGCCAACGTCCTGACTTTC
.	TRBV18	TRBJ1-1	TRBD1	CASSLMDREGSEAFF	TGTGCCAGCTCACTCATGGACAGGGAGGGGTCTGAAGCTTTCTTT
.	TRBV7-9	TRBJ1-1	TRBD1	CASSSRRTGPNTEAFF	TGTGCCAGCAGCTCGCGGCGGACAGGGCCTAACACTGAAGCTTTCTTT
.	TRBV28	TRBJ1-2	TRBD1	CASMRDRGGYGYTF	TGTGCCAGCATGAGGGACAGGGGAGGCTATGGCTACACCTTC
.	TRBV5-5	TRBJ1-3	.	CASSFARVSGNTIYF	TGTGCCAGCAGCTTCGCGAGGGTGTCTGGAAACACCATATATTTT
.	TRBV28	TRBJ2-3	.	CASSFPGTDTQYF	TGTGCCAGCAGTTTTCCAGGCACAGATACGCAGTATTTT
.	TRBV6-1	TRBJ1-5	.	CASSEATNQPQHF	TGTGCCAGCAGTGAGGCCACCAATCAGCCCCAGCATTTT
.	TRBV18	TRBJ2-5	.	CASSPTAYQETQYF	TGTGCCAGCTCACCAACAGCGTACCAAGAGACCCAGTACTTC
once	TRBV6-5	TRBJ2-7	.	CATALTPNEQYF	TGTGCCACCGCCCTTACCCCCAACGAGCAGTACTTC
many	TRBV4-1	TRBJ1-4	.	CASSQYLYVTLQKGEKLFF	TGCGCCAGCAGCCAATACCTCTACGTCACCCTACAAAAGGGTGAAAAACTGTTTTTT
once	TRBV27	TRBJ2-2	.	CASSLFSRSGELFF	TGTGCCAGCAGTTTATTTTCGCGATCCGGGGAGCTGTTTTTT
.	TRBV2	TRBJ1-4	.	CASSDIPGGEKLFF	TGTGCCAGCAGTGATATCCCGGGGGGCGAAAAACTGTTTTTT
.	TRBV7-3	TRBJ2-5	TRBD2	CASSFSGGAVETQYF	TGTGCCAGCAGCTTTAGCGGGGGGGCCGTGGAGACCCAGTACTTC
.	TRBV5-1	TRBJ2-2	.	CASSLESGVVGGELFF	TGCGCCAGCAGCTTGGAATCCGGTGTGGTGGGCGGGGAGCTGTTTTTT
.	TRBV28	TRBJ2-1	TRBD2	CASSTPASGGYNEQFF	TGTGCCAGCAGCACGCCCGCTAGCGGGGGGTACAATGAGCAGTTCTTC
.	TRBV18	TRBJ1-5	TRBD1	CASSPGRTGRGIVPQHF	TGTGCCAGCTCACCAGGAAGGACAGGTCGAGGGATAGTGCCCCAGCATTTT
.	TRBV10-3	TRBJ2-3	TRBD2	CAISERGSTDTQYF	TGTGCCATTTCGGAGCGGGGGTCCACAGATACGCAGTATTTT
.	TRBV6-6	TRBJ1-5	.	CASSYAQFQPQHF	TGTGCCAGCAGTTACGCCCAGTTTCAGCCCCAGCATTTT
.	TRBV19	TRBJ1-5	TRBD1	CASSIGPGQGLISNQPQHF	TGTGCCAGTAGTATAGGCCCGGGACAGGGGCTAATTAGCAATCAGCCCCAGCATTTT
.	TRBV25-1	TRBJ2-3	.	CASRGGTDTQYF	TGTGCCAGCAGGGGTGGCACAGATACGCAGTATTTT
.	TRBV29-1	TRBJ1-1	.	CSVALRRLYTEAFF	TGCAGCGTTGCTTTGAGGAGGCTTTACACTGAAGCTTTCTTT
once	TRBV13	TRBJ1-2	.	CASSLGRSGSVYGYTF	TGTGCCAGCAGCTTAGGGCGGTCGGGGTCTGTCTATGGCTACACCTTC
.	TRBV4-2	TRBJ2-1	TRBD2	CASSQAGGGTYNEQFF	TGTGCCAGCAGCCAAGCCGGCGGGGGAACCTACAATGAGCAGTTCTTC
.	TRBV11-3	TRBJ2-3	.	CASSPDRGLPTDTQYF	TGTGCCAGCAGCCCCGACCGAGGGCTTCCCACAGATACGCAGTATTTT
.	TRBV5-8	TRBJ1-4	.	CASSQTRNEKLFF	TGTGCCAGCAGCCAGACACGGAATGAAAAACTGTTTTTT
.	TRBV28	TRBJ2-7	TRBD1	CASSSGQGVSYEQYF	TGTGCCAGCAGTTCGGGACAGGGGGTCTCCTACGAGCAGTACTTC
few	TRBV18	TRBJ2-1	.	CASSPQGSYNEQFF	TGTGCCAGCTCACCTCAGGGATCCTACAATGAGCAGTTCTTC
.	TRBV19	TRBJ2-2	.	CASSSQGGTGELFF	TGTGCCAGTAGTAGTCAGGGGGGTACCGGGGAGCTGTTTTTT
.	TRBV2	TRBJ1-4	TRBD1	CASSRQGEEGEKLFF	TGTGCCAGCAGCAGACAGGGGGAAGAGGGTGAAAAACTGTTTTTT
few	TRBV5-1	TRBJ2-7	.	CASSLYDGYEQYF	TGCGCCAGCAGCTTGTACGACGGCTACGAGCAGTACTTC
.	TRBV10-2	TRBJ2-2	TRBD2	CASSLRTSGGSKNTGELFF	TGCGCCAGCAGCTTAAGGACTAGCGGGGGGTCAAAGAACACCGGGGAGCTGTTTTTT
.	TRBV28	TRBJ1-1	.	CASSETTGNTEAFF	TGTGCCAGCAGCGAGACGACAGGGAACACTGAAGCTTTCTTT
once	TRBV5-1	TRBJ1-1	.	CASRWATSTSGTEAFF	TGCGCCAGCAGATGGGCGACTTCTACTTCAGGCACTGAAGCTTTCTTT
few	TRBV6-5	TRBJ1-2	TRBD1	CASSRTGDGYTF	TGTGCCAGCAGCCGTACAGGGGATGGCTACACCTTC
once	TRBV19	TRBJ2-1	TRBD1	CASSMGTGSSYNEQFF	TGTGCCAGTAGTATGGGGACAGGGAGCTCCTACAATGAGCAGTTCTTC
.	TRBV19	TRBJ1-5	TRBD1	CASGTGDRDGRQPQHF	TGTGCCAGTGGAACAGGGGACAGGGACGGGAGACAGCCCCAGCATTTT
.	TRBV19	TRBJ1-5	TRBD1	CASSIDRTGVQPQHF	TGTGCCAGTAGTATAGATCGGACAGGGGTCCAGCCCCAGCATTTT
.	TRBV5-6	TRBJ2-7	.	CASRQLKSGGRYEQYF	TGTGCCAGCAGGCAATTGAAATCCGGGGGAAGGTACGAGCAGTACTTC